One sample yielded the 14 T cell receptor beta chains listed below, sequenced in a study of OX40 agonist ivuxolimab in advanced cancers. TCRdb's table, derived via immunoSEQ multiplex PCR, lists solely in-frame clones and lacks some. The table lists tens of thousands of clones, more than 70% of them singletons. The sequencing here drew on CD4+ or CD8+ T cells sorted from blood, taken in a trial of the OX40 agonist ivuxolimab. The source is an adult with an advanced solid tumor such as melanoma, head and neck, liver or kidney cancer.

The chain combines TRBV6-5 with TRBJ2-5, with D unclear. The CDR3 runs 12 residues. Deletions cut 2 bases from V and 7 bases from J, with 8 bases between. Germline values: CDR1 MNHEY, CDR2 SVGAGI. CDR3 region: CASSYGRGTQYF. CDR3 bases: TGTGCCAGCAGTTACGGACGTGGGACCCAGTACTTC.

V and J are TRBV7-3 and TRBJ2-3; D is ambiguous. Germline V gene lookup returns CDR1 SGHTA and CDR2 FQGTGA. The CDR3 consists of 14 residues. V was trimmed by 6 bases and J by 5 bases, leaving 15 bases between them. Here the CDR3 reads CASSLSGLLDTQYF. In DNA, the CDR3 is TGTGCCAGCAGTCTCTCGGGTTTGCTAGATACGCAGTATTTT.

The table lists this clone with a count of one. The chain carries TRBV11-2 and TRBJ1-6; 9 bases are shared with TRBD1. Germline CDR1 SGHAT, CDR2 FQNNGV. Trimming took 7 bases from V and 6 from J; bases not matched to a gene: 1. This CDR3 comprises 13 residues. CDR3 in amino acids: CASMGQGNSPLHF. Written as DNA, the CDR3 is TGTGCCAGCATGGGACAGGGTAATTCACCCCTCCACTTT.

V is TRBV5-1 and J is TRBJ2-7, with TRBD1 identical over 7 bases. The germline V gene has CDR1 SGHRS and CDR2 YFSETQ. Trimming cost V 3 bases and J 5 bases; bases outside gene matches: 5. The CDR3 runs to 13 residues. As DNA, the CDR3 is TGCGCCAGCAGCTCCCGACAGGGCCACGAGCAGTACTTC. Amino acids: CASSSRQGHEQYF.

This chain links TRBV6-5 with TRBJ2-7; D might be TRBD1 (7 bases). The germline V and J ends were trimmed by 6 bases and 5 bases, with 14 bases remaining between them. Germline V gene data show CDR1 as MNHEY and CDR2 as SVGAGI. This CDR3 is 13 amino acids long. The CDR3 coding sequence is TGTGCCAGCAGGCTTCAGGGGGAGGACGAGCAGTACTTC. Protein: CASRLQGEDEQYF.

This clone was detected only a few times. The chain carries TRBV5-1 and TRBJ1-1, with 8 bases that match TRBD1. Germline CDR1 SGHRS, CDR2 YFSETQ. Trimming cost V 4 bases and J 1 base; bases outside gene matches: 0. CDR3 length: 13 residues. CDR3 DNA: TGCGCCAGCAGCGGACAGGGGAACACTGAAGCTTTCTTT. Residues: CASSGQGNTEAFF. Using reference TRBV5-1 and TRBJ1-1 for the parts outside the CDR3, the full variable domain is KAGVTQTPRYLIKTRGQQVTLSCSPISGHRSVSWYQQTPGQGLQFLFEYFSETQRNKGNFPGRFSGRQFSNSRSEMNVSTLELGDSALYLCASSGQGNTEAFFGQGTRLTVV.

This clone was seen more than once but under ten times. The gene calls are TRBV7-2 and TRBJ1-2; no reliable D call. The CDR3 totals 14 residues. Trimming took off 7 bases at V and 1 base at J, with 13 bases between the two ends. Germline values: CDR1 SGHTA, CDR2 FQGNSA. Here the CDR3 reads CASIRSAGNYGYTF. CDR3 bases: TGTGCCAGCATTCGTTCCGCCGGTAACTATGGCTACACCTTC.

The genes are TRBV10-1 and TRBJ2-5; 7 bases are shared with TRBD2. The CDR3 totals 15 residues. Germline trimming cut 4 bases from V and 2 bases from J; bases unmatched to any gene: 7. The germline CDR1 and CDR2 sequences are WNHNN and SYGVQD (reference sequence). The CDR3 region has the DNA TGCGCCAGCAGTGTACCTAGCGGCAGGCAAGAGACCCAGTACTTC. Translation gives CASSVPSGRQETQYF.

In DNA, the CDR3 is TGTGCCAGCAGCCTTAGACAGGACCGACGACTCGAATACGAGCAGTACTTC. Its protein is CASSLRQDRRLEYEQYF. The chain carries TRBV14 and TRBJ2-7, with a weak D call TRBD1 (6 bases). CDR1 is SGHDN, CDR2 FVKESK, per germline. The germline V and J ends were trimmed by 4 bases and 4 bases, with 23 bases remaining between them. The CDR3 consists of 17 residues.

CDR3 amino acids: CASTPLKGYTF. In DNA, the CDR3 is TGTGCCAGCACCCCCCTGAAAGGCTACACCTTC. The chain has TRBV6-5 and TRBJ1-2; unclear D gene. Trimming removed 7 bases from V and 8 bases from J, with 11 bases in between. CDR1 and CDR2 from the germline V gene are MNHEY and SVGAGI. CDR3 length equals 11 residues.

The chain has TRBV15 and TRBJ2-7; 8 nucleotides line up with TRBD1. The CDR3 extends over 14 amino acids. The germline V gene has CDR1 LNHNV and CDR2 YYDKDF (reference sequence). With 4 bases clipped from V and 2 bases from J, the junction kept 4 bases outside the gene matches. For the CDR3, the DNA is TGTGCCACCAGCAAAGACAGGGGCCCCTACGAGCAGTACTTC. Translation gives CATSKDRGPYEQYF.

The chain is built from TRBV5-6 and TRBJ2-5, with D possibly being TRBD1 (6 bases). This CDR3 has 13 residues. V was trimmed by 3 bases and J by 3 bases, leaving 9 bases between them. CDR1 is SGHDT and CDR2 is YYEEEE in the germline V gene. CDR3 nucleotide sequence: TGTGCCAGCAGCTCCAACAGGGAAGAGACCCAGTACTTC. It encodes CASSSNREETQYF.

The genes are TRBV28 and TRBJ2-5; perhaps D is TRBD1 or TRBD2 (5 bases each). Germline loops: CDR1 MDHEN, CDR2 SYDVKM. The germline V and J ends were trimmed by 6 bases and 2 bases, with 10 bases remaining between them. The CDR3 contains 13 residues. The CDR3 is CASREWGQETQYF. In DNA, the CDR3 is TGTGCCAGCAGGGAGTGGGGGCAAGAGACCCAGTACTTC.

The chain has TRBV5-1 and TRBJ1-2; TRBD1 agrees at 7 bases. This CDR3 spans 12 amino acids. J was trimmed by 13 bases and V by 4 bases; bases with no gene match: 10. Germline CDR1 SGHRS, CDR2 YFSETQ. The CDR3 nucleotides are TGCGCCAGCAGCCTGGACAGGAGAGGGATCACCTTC. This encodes CASSLDRRGITF.